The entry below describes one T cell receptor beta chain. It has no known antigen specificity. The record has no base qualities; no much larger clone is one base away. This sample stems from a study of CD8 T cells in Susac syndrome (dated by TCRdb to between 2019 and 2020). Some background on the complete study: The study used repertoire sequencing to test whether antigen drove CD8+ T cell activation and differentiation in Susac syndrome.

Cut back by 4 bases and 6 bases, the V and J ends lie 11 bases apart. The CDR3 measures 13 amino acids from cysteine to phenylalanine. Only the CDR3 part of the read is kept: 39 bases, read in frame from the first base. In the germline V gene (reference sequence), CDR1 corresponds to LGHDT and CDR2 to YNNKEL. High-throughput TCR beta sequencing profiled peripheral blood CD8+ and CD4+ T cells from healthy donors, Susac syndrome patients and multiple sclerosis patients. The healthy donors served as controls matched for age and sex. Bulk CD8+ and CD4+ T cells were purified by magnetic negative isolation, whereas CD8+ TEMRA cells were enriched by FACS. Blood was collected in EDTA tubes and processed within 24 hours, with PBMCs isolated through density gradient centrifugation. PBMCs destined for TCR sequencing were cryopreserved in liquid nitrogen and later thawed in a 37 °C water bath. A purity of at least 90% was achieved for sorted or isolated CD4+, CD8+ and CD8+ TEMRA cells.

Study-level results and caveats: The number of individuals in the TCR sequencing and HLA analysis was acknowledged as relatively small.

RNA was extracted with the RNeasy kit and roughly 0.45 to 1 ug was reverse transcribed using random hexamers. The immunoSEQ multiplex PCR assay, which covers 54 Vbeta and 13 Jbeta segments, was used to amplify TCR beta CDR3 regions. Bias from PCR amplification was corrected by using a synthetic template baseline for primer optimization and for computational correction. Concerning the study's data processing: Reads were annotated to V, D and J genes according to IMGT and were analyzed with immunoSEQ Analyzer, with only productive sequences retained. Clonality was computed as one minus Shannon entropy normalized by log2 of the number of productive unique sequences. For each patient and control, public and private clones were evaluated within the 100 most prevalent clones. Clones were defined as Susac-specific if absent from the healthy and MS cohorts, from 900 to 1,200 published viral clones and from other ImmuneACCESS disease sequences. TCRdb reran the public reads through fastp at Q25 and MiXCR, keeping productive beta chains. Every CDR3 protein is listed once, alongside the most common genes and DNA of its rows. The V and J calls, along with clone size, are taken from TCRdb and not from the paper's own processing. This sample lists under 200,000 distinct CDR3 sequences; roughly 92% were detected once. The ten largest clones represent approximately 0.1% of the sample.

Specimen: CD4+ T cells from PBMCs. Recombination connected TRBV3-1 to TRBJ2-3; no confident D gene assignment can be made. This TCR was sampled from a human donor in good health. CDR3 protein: CASSPPTRDTQYF. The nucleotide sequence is TGTGCCAGCAGCCCTCCCACCAGGGATACGCAGTATTTT.